These 13 T cell receptor beta chains were all obtained from the same sample, sequenced in a study of shared clonotypes between healthy human individuals. Generated by immunoSEQ multiplex PCR, the TCRdb table keeps only in-frame clones and is missing some. In the table there are about 2.4 million clones, 93% of which are singletons. Sequenced sample: naive CD4+ T cells from PBMCs. The subset here: CD45RA+ positively selected. These receptors all come from a man in his late teens or twenties in good health. Some clones in this sample may be carry-over from other donors' samples.

V and J are TRBV18 and TRBJ2-7; 7 bases agree with TRBD1. This CDR3 comprises 13 residues. The junction had 11 bases not matched to a gene; V was cut back by 10 bases and J by 5 bases. The germline CDR1 and CDR2 sequences are KGHSH and LQKENI. CDR3 loop: CATLEGGRDEQYF. The DNA of the CDR3 is TGTGCCACCCTCGAAGGGGGCCGGGACGAGCAGTACTTC. The variable domain in full, with the rest retrieved from reference TRBV18 and TRBJ2-7, is NAGVMQNPRHLVRRRGQEARLRCSPMKGHSHVYWYRQLPEEGLKFMVYLQKENIIDESGMPKERFSAEFPKEGPSILRIQQVVRGDSAAYFCATLEGGRDEQYFGPGTRLTVT.

The chain is built from TRBV4-1 and TRBJ1-5; TRBD1 is a possible D gene (6 bases). V lost 8 bases to trimming and J lost 9 bases, with 14 bases between them. The CDR3 consists of 12 residues. CDR1 and CDR2 from the germline V gene are MGHRA and YSYEKL. CDR3 sequence reads: CASGQWDRPQHF. CDR3 bases: TGCGCCAGCGGACAGTGGGATCGGCCCCAGCATTTT.

The CDR3 DNA sequence: TGTGCCAGCGAAGGACAGAACACAGATACGCAGTATTTT. It yields the protein CASEGQNTDTQYF. The gene calls are TRBV6-6 and TRBJ2-3; TRBD1 is a possible D gene (6 bases). The length of the CDR3 is 13 residues. V was pared by 8 bases and J by 2 bases, with 11 bases between. CDR1 is MNHNY and CDR2 is SVGAGI in the germline V gene (reference sequence).

This clone was recorded once. Different DNA sequences within this sample yield the same CDR3. In DNA form, the CDR3 reads TGTGCCAGCAGCTTAGGCGGCTCCTACAATGAGCAGTTCTTC. Its translation is CASSLGGSYNEQFF. The chain combines TRBV11-3 with TRBJ2-1; D not resolved. CDR1 SGHNT and CDR2 YENEEA come from the germline V gene. This CDR3 is built from 14 residues. V was cut by 1 base and J by 0 bases, with 4 bases left in between.

This CDR3 reads CASSESISRIQYF. DNA for the CDR3: TGTGCCAGCAGTGAATCCATTTCGAGGATTCAGTACTTC. The genes are TRBV6-1 and TRBJ2-7; D gene uncertain. The V and J ends lost 2 bases and 10 bases respectively, with 15 bases between them. Germline assignment: CDR1 MNHNS and CDR2 SASEGT. The CDR3 runs to 13 residues.

As for this clone: The sample contains more than one DNA sequence encoding this CDR3. The chain couples TRBV7-2 to TRBJ1-3; the D is unclear. V gave up 3 bases and J gave up 1 base, with 4 bases separating them. This CDR3 spans 13 amino acids. Germline V gives CDR1 SGHTA, CDR2 FQGNSA. The CDR3: CASSFESGNTIYF. The CDR3 DNA reads TGTGCCAGCAGCTTTGAGTCTGGAAACACCATATATTTT.

The chain employs TRBV18 and TRBJ1-1; TRBD1 might be the D (5 bases). V was cut by 3 bases and J by 7 bases, with 9 bases left in between. The CDR3 runs 12 residues. Germline lookup yields CDR1 KGHSH and CDR2 LQKENI. The CDR3 is CASSPDSLEAFF. CDR3 nucleotide sequence: TGTGCCAGCTCACCCGACAGCCTTGAAGCTTTCTTT.

The chain combines TRBV18 with TRBJ2-3; possibly TRBD1 or TRBD2 for D (6 bases each). Between the trimmed V and J ends, which lost 4 bases and 2 bases, there was a span of 16 bases. The CDR3 is made up of 16 amino acids. Germline V gene lookup returns CDR1 KGHSH and CDR2 LQKENI. Here the CDR3 reads CASSLALRDNTDTQYF. The CDR3 DNA follows: TGTGCCAGCTCACTGGCGCTGCGGGACAACACAGATACGCAGTATTTT.

The rearrangement links TRBV10-3 to TRBJ2-7; 8 bases are shared with TRBD2. The CDR3 consists of 14 residues. Trimming at V came to 4 bases and at J to 4 bases, leaving 6 bases not matched to a gene. Germline CDR1 ENHRY, CDR2 SYGVKD. The CDR3 here is CAISAGGDLYEQYF. CDR3 sequence (DNA): TGTGCCATCAGTGCGGGGGGGGACCTTTACGAGCAGTACTTC.

This chain uses TRBV5-1 with TRBJ2-1; 14 bases match TRBD2. The V gene end was trimmed by 6 bases and the J gene end by 6 bases; junction bases not matched to a gene: 2. Germline CDR1 is SGHRS and CDR2 is YFSETQ. The CDR3 is made up of 14 amino acids. The CDR3 region has the DNA TGCGCCAGCACCGGGACTAGCGGGAGCAATGAGCAGTTCTTC. It specifies CASTGTSGSNEQFF.

The rearrangement links TRBV28 to TRBJ1-5; no definite D call. Trimming left V 6 bases short and J 5 bases short, with 26 bases between. Germline lookup yields CDR1 MDHEN and CDR2 SYDVKM. The CDR3 spans 18 residues. CDR3 sequence reads: CASSHTSRYMVRDQPQHF. The CDR3 DNA sequence: TGTGCCAGCAGCCACACTAGTCGTTATATGGTCAGAGATCAGCCCCAGCATTTT.

This clone was seen only once. In nucleotides, the CDR3 is TGTGCCAGCAGCCCAAGGCGGACAGATGGCTACACCTTC. Translation: CASSPRRTDGYTF. The rearrangement joins TRBV6-5 to TRBJ1-2; tentative D call: TRBD1 (6 bases). Germline CDR1 reads MNHEY; CDR2 reads SVGAGI. The CDR3 contains 13 residues. V lost 6 bases and J 6 bases, leaving 14 bases between the germline ends.

Comment on this clone: The same CDR3 can be traced to other DNA sequences in this sample. The chain employs TRBV28 and TRBJ1-5; D is ambiguous. V was shortened by 2 bases and J by 7 bases, with 6 bases between the two germline ends. Germline lookup yields CDR1 MDHEN and CDR2 SYDVKM. The CDR3 contains 12 residues. CDR3 coding DNA: TGTGCCAGCAGTTTAGTCGGACAGCCCCAGCATTTT. Translated, it gives CASSLVGQPQHF.